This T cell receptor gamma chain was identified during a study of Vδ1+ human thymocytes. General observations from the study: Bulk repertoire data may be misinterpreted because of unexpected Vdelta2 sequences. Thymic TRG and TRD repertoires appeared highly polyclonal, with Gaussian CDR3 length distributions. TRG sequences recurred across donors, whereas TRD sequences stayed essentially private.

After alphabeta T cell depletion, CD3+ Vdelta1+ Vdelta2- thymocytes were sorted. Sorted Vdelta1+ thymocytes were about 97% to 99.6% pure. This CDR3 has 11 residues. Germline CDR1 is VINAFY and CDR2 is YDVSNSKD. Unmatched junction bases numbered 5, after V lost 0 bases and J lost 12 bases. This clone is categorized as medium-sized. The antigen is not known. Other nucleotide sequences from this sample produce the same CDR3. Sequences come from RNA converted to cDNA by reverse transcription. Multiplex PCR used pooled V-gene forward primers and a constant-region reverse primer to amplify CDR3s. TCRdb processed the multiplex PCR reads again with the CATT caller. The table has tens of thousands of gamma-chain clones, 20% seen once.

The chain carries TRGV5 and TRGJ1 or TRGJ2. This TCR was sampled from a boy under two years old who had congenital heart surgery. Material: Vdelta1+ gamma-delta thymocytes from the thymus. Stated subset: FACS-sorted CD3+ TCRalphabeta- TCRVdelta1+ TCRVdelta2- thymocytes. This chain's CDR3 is CATWDRRGKLF. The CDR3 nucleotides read TGTGCCACCTGGGACAGGCGCGGGAAACTCTTT.